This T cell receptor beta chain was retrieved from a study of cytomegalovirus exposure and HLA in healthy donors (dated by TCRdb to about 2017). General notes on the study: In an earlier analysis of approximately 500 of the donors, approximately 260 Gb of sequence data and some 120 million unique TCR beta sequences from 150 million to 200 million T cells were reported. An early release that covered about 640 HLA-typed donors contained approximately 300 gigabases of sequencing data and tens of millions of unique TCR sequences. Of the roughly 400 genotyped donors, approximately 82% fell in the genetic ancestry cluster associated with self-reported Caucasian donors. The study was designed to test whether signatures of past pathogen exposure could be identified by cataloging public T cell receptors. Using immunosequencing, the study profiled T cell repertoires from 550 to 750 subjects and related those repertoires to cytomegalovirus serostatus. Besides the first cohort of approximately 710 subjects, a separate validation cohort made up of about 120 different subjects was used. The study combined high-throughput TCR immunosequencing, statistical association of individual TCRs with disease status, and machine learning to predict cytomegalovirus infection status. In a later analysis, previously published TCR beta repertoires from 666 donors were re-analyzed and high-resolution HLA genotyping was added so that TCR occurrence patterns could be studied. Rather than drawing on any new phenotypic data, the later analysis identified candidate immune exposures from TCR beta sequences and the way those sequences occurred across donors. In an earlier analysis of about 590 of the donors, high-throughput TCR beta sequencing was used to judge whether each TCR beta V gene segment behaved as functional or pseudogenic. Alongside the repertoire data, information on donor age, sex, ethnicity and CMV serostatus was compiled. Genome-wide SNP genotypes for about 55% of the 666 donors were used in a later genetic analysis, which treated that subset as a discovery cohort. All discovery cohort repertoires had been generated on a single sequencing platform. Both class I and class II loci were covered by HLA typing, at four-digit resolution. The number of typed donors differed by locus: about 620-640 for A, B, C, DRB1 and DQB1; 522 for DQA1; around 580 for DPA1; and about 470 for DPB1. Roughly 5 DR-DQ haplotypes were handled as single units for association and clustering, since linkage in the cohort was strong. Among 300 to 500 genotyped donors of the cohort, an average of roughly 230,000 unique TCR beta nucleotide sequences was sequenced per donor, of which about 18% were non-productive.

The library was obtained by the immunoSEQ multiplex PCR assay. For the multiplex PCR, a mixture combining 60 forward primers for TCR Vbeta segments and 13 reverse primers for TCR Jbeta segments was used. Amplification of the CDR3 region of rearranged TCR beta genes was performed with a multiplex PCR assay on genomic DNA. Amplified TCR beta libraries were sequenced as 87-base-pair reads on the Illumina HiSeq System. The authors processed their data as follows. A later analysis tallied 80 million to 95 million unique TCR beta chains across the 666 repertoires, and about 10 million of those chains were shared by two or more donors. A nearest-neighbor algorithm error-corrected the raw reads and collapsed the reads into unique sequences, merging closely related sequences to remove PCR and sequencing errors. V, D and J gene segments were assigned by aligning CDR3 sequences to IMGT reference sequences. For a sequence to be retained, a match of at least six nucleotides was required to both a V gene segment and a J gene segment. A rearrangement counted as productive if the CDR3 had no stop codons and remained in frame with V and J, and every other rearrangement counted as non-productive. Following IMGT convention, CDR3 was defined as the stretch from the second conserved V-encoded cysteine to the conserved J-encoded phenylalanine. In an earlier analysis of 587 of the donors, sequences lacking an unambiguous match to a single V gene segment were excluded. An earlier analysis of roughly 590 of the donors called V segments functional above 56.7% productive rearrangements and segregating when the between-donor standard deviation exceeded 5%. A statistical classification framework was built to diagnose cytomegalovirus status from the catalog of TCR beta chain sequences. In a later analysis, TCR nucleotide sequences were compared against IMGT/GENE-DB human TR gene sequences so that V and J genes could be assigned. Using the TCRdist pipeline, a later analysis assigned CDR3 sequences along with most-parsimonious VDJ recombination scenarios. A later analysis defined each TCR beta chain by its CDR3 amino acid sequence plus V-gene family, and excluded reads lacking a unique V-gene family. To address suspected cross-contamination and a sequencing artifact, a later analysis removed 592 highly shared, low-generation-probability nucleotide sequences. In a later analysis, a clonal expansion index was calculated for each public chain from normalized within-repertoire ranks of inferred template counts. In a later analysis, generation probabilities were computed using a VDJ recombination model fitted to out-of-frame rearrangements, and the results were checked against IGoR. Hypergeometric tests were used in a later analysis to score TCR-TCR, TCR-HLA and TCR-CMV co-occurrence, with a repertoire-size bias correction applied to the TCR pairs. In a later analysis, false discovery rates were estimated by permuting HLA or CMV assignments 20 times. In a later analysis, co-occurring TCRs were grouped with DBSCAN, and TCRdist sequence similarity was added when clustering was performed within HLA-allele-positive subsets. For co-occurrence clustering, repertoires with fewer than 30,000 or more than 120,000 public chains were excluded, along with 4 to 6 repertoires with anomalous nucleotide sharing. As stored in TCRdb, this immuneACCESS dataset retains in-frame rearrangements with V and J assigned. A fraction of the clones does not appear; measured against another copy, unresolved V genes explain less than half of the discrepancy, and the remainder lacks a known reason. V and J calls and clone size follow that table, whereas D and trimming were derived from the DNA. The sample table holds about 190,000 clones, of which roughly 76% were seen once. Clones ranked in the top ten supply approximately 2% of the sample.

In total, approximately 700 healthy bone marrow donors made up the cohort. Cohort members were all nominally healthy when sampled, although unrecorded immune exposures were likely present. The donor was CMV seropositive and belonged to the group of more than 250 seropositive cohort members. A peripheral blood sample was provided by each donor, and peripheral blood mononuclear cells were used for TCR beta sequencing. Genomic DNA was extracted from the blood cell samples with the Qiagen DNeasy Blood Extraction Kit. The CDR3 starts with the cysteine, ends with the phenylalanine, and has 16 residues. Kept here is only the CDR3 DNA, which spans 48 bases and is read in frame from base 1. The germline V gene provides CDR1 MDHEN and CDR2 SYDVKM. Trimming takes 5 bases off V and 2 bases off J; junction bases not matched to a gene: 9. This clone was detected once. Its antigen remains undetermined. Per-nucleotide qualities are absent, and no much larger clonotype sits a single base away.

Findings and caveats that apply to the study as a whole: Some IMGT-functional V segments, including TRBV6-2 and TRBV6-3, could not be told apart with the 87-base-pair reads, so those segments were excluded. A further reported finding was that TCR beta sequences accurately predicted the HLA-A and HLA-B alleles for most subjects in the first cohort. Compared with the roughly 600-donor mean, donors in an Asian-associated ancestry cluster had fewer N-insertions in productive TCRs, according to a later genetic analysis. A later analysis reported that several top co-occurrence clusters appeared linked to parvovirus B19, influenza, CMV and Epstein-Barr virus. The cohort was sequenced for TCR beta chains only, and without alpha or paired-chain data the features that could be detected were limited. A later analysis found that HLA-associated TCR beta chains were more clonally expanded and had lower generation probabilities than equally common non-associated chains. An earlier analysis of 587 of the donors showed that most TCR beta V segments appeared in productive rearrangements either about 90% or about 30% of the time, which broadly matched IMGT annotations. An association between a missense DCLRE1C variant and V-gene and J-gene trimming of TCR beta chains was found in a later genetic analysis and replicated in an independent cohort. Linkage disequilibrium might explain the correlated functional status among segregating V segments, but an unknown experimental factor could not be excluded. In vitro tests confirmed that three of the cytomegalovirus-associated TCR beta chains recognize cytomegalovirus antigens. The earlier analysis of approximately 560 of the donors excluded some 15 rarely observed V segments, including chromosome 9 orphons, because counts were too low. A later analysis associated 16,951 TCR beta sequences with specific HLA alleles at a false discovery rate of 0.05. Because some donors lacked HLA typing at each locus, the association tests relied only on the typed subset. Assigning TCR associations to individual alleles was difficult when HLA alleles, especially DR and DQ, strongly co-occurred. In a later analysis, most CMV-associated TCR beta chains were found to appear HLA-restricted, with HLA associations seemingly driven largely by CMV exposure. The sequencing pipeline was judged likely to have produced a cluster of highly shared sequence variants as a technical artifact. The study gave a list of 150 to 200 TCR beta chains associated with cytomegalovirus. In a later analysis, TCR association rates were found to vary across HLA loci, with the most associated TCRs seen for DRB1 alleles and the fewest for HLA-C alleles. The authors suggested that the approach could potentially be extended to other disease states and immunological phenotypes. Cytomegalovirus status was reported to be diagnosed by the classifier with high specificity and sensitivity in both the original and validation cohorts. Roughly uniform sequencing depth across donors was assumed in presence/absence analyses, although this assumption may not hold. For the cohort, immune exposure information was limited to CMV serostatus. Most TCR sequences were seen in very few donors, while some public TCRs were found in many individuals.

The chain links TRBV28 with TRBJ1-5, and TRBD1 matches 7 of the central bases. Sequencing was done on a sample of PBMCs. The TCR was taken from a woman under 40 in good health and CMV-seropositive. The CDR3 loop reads CASSPSGGVRNQPQHF. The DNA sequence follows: TGTGCCAGCAGTCCCTCAGGGGGAGTCCGCAATCAGCCCCAGCATTTT.